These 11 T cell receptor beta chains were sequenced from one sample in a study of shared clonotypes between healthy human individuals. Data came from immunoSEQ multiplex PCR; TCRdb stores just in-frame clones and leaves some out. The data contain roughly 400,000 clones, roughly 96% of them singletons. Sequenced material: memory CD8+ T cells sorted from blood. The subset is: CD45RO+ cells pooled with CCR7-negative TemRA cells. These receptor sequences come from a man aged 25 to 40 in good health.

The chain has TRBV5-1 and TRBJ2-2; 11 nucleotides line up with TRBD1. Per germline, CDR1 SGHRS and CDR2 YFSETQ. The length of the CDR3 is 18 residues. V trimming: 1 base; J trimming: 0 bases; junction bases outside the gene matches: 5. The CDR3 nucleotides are TGCGCCAGCAGCTTGTTACGGACAGGGGGCGCGAACACCGGGGAGCTGTTTTTT. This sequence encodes CASSLLRTGGANTGELFF.

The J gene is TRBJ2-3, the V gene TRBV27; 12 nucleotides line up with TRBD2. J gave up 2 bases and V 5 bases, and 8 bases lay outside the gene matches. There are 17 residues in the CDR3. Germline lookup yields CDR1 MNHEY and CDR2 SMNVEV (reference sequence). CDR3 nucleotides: TGTGCCAGCAGTCCAGCTGGACTAGCGGGATACACAGATACGCAGTATTTT. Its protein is CASSPAGLAGYTDTQYF.

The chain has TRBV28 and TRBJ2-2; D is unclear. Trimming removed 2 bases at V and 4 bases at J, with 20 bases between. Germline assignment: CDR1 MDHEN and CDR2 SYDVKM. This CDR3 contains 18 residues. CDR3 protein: CASSLIAGSSRTTGELFF. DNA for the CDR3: TGTGCCAGCAGTTTAATCGCCGGCTCCTCAAGGACCACCGGGGAGCTGTTTTTT.

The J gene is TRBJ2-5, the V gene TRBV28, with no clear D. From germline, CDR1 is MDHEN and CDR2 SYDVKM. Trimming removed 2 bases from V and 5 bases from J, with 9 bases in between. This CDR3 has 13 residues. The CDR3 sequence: CASSLQPTETQYF. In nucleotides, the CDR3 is TGTGCCAGCAGTTTACAACCCACCGAGACCCAGTACTTC. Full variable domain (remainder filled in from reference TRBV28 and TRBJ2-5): DVKVTQSSRYLVKRTGEKVFLECVQDMDHENMFWYRQDPGLGLRLIYFSYDVKMKEKGDIPEGYSVSREKKERFSLILESASTNQTSMYLCASSLQPTETQYFGPGTRLLVL.

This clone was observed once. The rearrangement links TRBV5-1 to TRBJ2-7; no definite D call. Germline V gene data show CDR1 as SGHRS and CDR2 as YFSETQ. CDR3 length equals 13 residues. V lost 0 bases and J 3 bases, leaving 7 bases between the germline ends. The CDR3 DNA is TGCGCCAGCAGCTTGGAGGCCCACTACGAGCAGTACTTC. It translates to CASSLEAHYEQYF.

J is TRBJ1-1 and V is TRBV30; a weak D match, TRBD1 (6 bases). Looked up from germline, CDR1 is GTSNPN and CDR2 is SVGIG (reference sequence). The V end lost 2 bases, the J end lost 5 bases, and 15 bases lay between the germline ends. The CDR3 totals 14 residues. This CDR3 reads CAWSRGGIGTEAFF. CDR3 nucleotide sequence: TGTGCCTGGAGTAGGGGGGGGATTGGAACTGAAGCTTTCTTT. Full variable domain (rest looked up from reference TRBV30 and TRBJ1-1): SQTIHQWPATLVQPVGSPLSLECTVEGTSNPNLYWYRQAAGRGLQLLFYSVGIGQISSEVPQNLSASRPQDRQFILSSKKLLLSDSGFYLCAWSRGGIGTEAFFGQGTRLTVV.

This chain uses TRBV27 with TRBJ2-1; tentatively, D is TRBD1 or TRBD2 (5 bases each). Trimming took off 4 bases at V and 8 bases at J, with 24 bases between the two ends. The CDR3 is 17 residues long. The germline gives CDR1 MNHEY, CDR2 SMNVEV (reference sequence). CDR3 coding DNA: TGTGCCAGCAGTTATGGTCCCTGGGACCAGCGAGGCTATGAGCAGTTCTTC. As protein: CASSYGPWDQRGYEQFF.

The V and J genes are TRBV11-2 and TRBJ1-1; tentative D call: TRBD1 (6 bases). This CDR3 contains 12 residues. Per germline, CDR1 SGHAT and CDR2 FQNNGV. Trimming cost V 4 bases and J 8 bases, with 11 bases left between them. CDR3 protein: CASSWGGQEAFF. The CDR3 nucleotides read TGTGCCAGCAGCTGGGGGGGGCAGGAAGCTTTCTTT.

CDR3 protein: CASSLTGTYYEQYF. The CDR3 region has the DNA TGTGCCAGCAGTTTGACAGGGACCTACTACGAGCAGTACTTC. The chain carries TRBV28 and TRBJ2-7; 7 nucleotides align to TRBD1. Germline V gene data show CDR1 as MDHEN and CDR2 as SYDVKM. V shed 3 bases and J 3 bases; nucleotides not matched to a gene: 5. The CDR3 is made up of 14 amino acids.

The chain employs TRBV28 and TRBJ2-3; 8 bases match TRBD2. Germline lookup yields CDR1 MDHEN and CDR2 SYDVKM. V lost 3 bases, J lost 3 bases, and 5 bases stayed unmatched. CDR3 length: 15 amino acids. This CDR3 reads CASSFLREETDTQYF. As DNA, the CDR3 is TGTGCCAGCAGTTTTCTGCGGGAGGAAACAGATACGCAGTATTTT. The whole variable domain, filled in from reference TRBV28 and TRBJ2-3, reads DVKVTQSSRYLVKRTGEKVFLECVQDMDHENMFWYRQDPGLGLRLIYFSYDVKMKEKGDIPEGYSVSREKKERFSLILESASTNQTSMYLCASSFLREETDTQYFGPGTRLTVL.

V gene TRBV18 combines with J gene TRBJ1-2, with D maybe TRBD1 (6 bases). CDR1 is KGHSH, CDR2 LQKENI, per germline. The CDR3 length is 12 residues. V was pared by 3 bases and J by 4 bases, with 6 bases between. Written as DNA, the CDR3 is TGTGCCAGCTCACCGACAGGCTATGGCTACACCTTC. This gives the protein CASSPTGYGYTF.